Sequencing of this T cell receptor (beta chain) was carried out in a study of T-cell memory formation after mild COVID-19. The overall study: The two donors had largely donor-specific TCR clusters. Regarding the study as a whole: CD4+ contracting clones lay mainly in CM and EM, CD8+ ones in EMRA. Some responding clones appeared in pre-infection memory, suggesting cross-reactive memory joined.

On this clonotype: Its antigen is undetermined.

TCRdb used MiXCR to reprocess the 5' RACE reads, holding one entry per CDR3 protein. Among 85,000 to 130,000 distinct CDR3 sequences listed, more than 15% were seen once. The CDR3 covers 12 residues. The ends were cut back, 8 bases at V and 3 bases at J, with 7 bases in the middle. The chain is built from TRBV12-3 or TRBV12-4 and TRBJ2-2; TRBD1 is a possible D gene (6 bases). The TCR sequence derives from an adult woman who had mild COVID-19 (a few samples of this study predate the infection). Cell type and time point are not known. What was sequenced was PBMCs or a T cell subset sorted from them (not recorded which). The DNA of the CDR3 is TGTGCCAGCTCAGGGGACACCGGGGAGCTGTTTTTT. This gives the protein CASSGDTGELFF.